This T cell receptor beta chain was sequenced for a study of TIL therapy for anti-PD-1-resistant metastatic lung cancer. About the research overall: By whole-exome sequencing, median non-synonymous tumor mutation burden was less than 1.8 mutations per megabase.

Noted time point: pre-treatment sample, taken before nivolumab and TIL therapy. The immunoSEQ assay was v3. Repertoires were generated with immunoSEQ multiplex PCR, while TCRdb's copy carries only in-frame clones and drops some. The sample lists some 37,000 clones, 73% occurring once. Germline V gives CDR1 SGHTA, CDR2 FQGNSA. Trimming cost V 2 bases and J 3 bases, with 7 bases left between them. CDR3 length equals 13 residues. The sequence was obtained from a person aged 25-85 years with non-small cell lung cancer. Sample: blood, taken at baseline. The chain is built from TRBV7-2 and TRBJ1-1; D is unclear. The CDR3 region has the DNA TGTGCCAGCAGCTTAACAGAATACACTGAAGCTTTCTTT. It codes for CASSLTEYTEAFF.